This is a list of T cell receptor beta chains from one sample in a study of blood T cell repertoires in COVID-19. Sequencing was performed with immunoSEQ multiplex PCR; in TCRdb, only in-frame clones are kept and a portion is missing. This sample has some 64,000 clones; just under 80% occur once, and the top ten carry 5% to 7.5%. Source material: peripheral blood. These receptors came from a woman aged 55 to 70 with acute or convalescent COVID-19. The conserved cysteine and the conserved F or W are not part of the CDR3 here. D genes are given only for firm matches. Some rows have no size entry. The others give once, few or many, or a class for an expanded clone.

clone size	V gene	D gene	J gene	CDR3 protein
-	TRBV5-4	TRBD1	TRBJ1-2	ASSLDRGFYGYT
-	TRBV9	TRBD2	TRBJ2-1	ASSVVFKGLAGDAGNEQF
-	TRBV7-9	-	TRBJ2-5	ASSLQGTEETQY
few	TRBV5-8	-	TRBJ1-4	ASSPGETARVATNEKLF
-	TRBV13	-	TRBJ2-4	ASSLGLGGASKNIQY
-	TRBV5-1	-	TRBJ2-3	ASSPAAGTDTQY
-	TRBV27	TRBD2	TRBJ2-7	ASGLAGGVYEQY
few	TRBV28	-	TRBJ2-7	ASMTTDSNYEQY
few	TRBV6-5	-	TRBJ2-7	ASSLLAERGYEQY
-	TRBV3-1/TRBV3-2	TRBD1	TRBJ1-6	ASSLTGGNSPLH
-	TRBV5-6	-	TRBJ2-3	ASSPGTDYGTDTQY
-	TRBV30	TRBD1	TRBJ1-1	AWSEGQGNAF
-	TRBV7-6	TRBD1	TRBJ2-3	ASSSGQLRSTSTDTQY
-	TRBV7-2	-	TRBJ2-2	ASSITSSETGELF
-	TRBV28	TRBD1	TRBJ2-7	ASRSTGVYEQY
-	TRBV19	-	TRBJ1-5	ASRISPFPSTSQPQH
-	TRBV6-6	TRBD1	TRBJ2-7	ASSTDRGIYSYEQY
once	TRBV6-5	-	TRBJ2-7	ASTPAAAYEQY
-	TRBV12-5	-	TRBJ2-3	ASGDRSDTQY
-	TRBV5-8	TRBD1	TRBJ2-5	ASASSTGTYQETQY
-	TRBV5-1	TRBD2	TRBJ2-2	ASTSRGGNTGELF
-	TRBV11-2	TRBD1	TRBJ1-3	ASRSTGGAGNTIY
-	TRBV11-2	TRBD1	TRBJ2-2	ASRKTGGTGELF
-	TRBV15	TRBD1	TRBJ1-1	ATSRMTGGSEAF
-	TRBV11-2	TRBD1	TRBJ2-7	ASSRDRSYEQY
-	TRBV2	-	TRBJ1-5	ASRPVRDSNQPQH
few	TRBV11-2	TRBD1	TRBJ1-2	ASSLGAGGPYGYT
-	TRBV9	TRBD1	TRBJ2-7	ASSDSTGYEQY
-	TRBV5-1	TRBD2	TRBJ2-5	ASSLGETSGGRETQY
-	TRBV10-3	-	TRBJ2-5	AIGRTDQETQY
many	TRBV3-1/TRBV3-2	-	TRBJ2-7	ASSQDPVTGYYEQY
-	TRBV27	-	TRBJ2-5	ASSEQGAGLTQY
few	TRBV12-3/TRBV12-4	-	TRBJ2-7	ASSLDRSYEQY
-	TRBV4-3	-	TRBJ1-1	ASSPRVGNTEAF
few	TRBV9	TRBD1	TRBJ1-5	ASSVGTGSQPQH
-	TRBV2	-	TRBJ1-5	ASSERAGVQEPQH
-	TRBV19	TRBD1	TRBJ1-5	ASRSNRGGWGNQPQH
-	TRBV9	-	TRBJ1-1	ASSVVGGEAF
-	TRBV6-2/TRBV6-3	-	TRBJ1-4	ASGRTVSNEKLF
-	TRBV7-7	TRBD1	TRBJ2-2	ASSSTPGQKPGELF
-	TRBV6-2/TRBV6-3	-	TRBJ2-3	ASSYSMAGTSTDTQY
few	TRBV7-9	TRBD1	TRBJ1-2	ASSLGPEGAEGYT
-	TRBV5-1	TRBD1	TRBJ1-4	ASSLLGQGGEKLF